The clone carrying this T cell receptor (beta chain) was detected ten times or more. Its antigen is unidentified. The source of the sample is a study of blood T cells in healthy people across ages. A second PCR, run for about 7 to 11 cycles, used a sample-barcoded 5' primer plus a J-beta primer mix. Any given sample supplied a minimum of 2.5 million CDR3-containing paired-end reads. TCRdb re-called the 5' RACE reads through MiXCR, storing one row per CDR3 protein. The sample contains over 600,000 distinct CDR3 sequences, about 46% of which appear only once. No fewer than 7 million PBMCs went into each sample. General observations from the study: While age rose, TCR beta diversity per million T cells dropped in a roughly linear way.

Per germline, CDR1 SGHAT and CDR2 FQDESV (reference sequence). Unmatched junction bases numbered 8, after V lost 2 bases and J lost 10 bases. CDR3 length equals 14 residues. This clonotype was sampled from a man at least 80 years old in good health. The sequenced material came from blood. This chain links TRBV11-1 with TRBJ2-1; 7 positions agree with TRBD2. CDR3 DNA: TGTGCCAGCAGCTTATCACGACTAGCTTCCGAGCAGTTCTTC. It is translated as CASSLSRLASEQFF.